The T cell receptor (beta chain) described here comes from a study of cytomegalovirus exposure and HLA in healthy donors. Study observations and caveats: Cytomegalovirus-associated status was assigned to about 150 TCR beta chains.

Assay used: immunoSEQ multiplex PCR; TCRdb lists only in-frame clones, some missing. The data contain about 130,000 clones, roughly 89% of them singletons. A note on this clone: Its matching antigen is unknown.

Germline V CDR1 and CDR2: SNHLY, FYNNEI. CDR3 length: 14 amino acids. The germline V and J ends were trimmed by 4 bases and 7 bases, with 13 bases remaining between them. The TCR was taken from a woman younger than 30 in good health and CMV-seropositive. V is TRBV2 and J is TRBJ2-2, with a tentative D call TRBD1 (6 bases). The sequenced material came from PBMCs. The CDR3 protein is CASSGQGIVGELFF. The CDR3 DNA reads TGTGCCAGCAGTGGGCAGGGGATAGTCGGGGAGCTGTTTTTT.